The clone carrying this T cell receptor beta chain was observed at least ten times. This sample is drawn from a study of regulatory T cells in long-lasting Graves disease. With 7 bases clipped from V and 8 bases from J, the junction kept 13 bases outside the gene matches. Germline assignment: CDR1 LNHDA and CDR2 SQIVND (reference sequence). The CDR3 extends over 16 amino acids. For TCR beta, libraries came from iRepertoire HTBI primers and Arm-PCR of CDR3 regions. TCRdb reprocessed the multiplex PCR reads with MiXCR, giving one entry per CDR3 protein. The sample has some 230,000 distinct CDR3 sequences, about 17% seen once. Time point specified: newly diagnosed GD, antithyroid drugs for less than 3 months. The TCR library was prepared using RNA isolated from PBMCs.

This sample comprised peripheral blood mononuclear cells (PBMCs), obtained at new diagnosis, from a patient treated with antithyroid drugs. The chain joins TRBV19 to TRBJ2-1, with 11 positions matching TRBD1. The receptor's source is a female donor with Graves disease. CDR3 in amino acids: CASTPLRTGGVDEQFF. CDR3 sequence (DNA): TGTGCCAGTACCCCACTTCGGACAGGGGGCGTCGATGAGCAGTTCTTC. Together with reference TRBV19 and TRBJ2-1, the CDR3 gives the full variable domain: DGGITQSPKYLFRKEGQNVTLSCEQNLNHDAMYWYRQDPGQGLRLIYYSQIVNDFQKGDIAEGYSVSREKKESFPLTVTSAQKNPTAFYLCASTPLRTGGVDEQFFGPGTRLTVL.